This T cell receptor (beta chain) derives from a study of spatial heterogeneity in lung cancer (dated by TCRdb to 2018 to 2020). The study in broad terms: The donors were some 70 patients from the lung TRACERx cohort who had early-stage, untreated non-small cell lung cancer. Follow-up PBMC samples were sequenced whenever available, with a median time to follow-up of about 24 months after resection. Beta-chain transcripts were consistently detected in greater numbers than alpha-chain transcripts, which likely reflects a higher abundance of beta-chain transcripts. In the raw uncorrected reads, each unique combination of TCR and UMI appeared more than ten times on average. In non-small cell lung cancer, the study made a quantitative comparison of TCR alpha and beta repertoires among multiple tumor regions, matched nontumor lung and blood. TCR repertoire features were related to nonsynonymous mutation counts determined by whole-exome sequencing of tumor tissue. At surgery, hundreds of tumor regions, around 68 matched nontumor lung samples and 56 PBMC samples were TCR-sequenced for both alpha and beta chains.

Library preparation used 5' RACE. The sample was run on a NextSeq 500. The TCR library protocol attached a unique molecular identifier to each TCR cDNA molecule to allow correction of PCR and sequencing errors. The original methods were these. TCR identification, UMI-based error correction and CDR3 extraction were all carried out with Decombinator tools. TCRs above a frequency of 2 per 1,000, corresponding to the top 1% of the tumor frequency distribution, were defined as expanded. Renyi diversity was computed with the R vegan package after each repertoire had been subsampled 100 times to 5,000 TCRs. CDR3 similarity networks were built from amino acid triplet string-kernel similarity, with CDR3s being connected when pairwise similarity was above 0.82. The public reads were reprocessed in TCRdb via fastp at Q25 and MiXCR, keeping in-frame beta chains. Rows are unified per CDR3 protein, each entry keeping the most common DNA and genes. The V and J calls come from TCRdb's annotation, not from the publication. Here the sample has about 32,000 distinct CDR3 sequences; 8.5% to 12% occur a single time. Around 27% of the sample goes to the ten largest clones.

This clonotype was observed at least ten times. Its antigen remains undetermined. Base-call qualities are not available, and no considerably larger clone is one nucleotide away. The CDR3 holds 15 amino acids from the cysteine to the phenylalanine. The retained sequence is limited to the CDR3, 45 bases, with the frame set at the first base. The junction shows trimming of 2 bases on V and 1 base on J, and the gene matches do not reach 3 bases of it. Looking up the germline V gene (reference sequence) yields CDR1 DFQATT and CDR2 SNEGSKA. In the paper's terms, the time point label means: blood at routine non-recurrence follow-up after resection. Whole RNA extracted from tumor and nontumor lung tissue, or from cryopreserved PBMC samples, was used for TCR sequencing without cell sorting. Patients were selected for TCR sequencing only if sufficient RNA was available from at least two tumor regions. Paper-wide results and their limitations: Only 14 patients were included in the comparisons of baseline and follow-up blood repertoires. Ubiquitous expanded tumor TCRs showed up in blood more often at tumor resection than at routine follow-up. Additional single-cell paired TCR alpha and beta sequencing was considered necessary to confirm, at a functional level, the hypothesis that regional TCRs recognize regional mutations.

Source: PBMCs, taken at follow-up. The V and J genes are TRBV20-1 and TRBJ2-3, with TRBD1 matching 10 junction bases. This TCR was recovered from a female donor with early-stage non-small cell lung cancer. The CDR3 in this case is CSARLGTGGTDTQYF. The DNA sequence is given as TGCAGTGCTAGACTCGGGACAGGGGGCACAGATACGCAGTATTTT.